The present T cell receptor (beta chain) was sequenced within a study of T cells in Graves' hyperthyroidism and ophthalmopathy. This CDR3 is 15 amino acids long. Germline V gene data show CDR1 as MNHEY and CDR2 as SMNVEV (reference sequence). V dropped 2 bases and J dropped 5 bases, with 16 bases sitting between them. Points from the study as a whole: Model predictions of ophthalmopathy came a median about 6.3 months before onset.

This clonotype was detected many times. Its antigen is not known. The investigators amplified TCR beta CDR3 regions from RNA transcripts. First-round RT-PCR with HTBI primers amplified the TCR CDR3 region. MiXCR, run by TCRdb on the multiplex PCR reads, gives a single entry per CDR3 protein. The sample holds 45,000 to 50,000 distinct CDR3 sequences, about half seen once. Graves' hyperthyroidism qualified as stable when ophthalmopathy did not progress within 18 months. Hyperthyroidism had been newly diagnosed in patients aged 18 to 65, and its duration was under 2 months. J is TRBJ2-7 and V is TRBV27; tentative D call: TRBD1 (5 bases). This clonotype was sampled from a woman between 45 and 60 years old with Graves' hyperthyroidism. Source material: peripheral blood or thyroid tissue (not recorded which). The CDR3 region has the DNA TGTGCCAGCAGTTTAGTCCGCCGAGCAGGGCACGAGCAGTACTTC. Its protein product is CASSLVRRAGHEQYF.